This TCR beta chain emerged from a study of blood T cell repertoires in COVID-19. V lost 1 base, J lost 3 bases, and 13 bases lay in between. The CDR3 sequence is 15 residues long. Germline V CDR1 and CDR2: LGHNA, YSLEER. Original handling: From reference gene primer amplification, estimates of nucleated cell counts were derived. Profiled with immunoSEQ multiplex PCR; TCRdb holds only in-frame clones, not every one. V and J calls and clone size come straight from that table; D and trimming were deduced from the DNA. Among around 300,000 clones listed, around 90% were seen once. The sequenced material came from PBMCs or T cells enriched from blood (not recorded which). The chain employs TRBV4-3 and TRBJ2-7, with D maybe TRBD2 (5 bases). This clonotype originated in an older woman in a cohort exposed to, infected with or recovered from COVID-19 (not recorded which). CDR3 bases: TGCGCCAGCAGCCAAGTTGTGGGGAGTAACTACGAGCAGTACTTC. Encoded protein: CASSQVVGSNYEQYF.